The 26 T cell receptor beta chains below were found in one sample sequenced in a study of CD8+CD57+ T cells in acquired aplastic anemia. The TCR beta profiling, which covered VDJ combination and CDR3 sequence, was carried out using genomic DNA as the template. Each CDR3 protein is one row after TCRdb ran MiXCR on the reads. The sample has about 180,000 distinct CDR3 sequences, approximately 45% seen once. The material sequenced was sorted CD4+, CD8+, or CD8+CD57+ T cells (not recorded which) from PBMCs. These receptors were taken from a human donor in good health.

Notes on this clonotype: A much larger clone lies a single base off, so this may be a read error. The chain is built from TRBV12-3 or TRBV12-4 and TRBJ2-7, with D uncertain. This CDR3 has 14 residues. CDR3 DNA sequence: TGTACCAGCGCACGCGGTCGATCTACCTACGAGCAGTACTTC. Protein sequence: CTSARGRSTYEQYF.

Here the CDR3 reads CASSVLYNEQFF. CDR3 DNA sequence: TGTGCCAGCAGCGTTCTGTACAATGAGCAGTTCTTC. The gene calls are TRBV7-2 and TRBJ2-1; no firm D call. Trimming took off 5 bases at V and 4 bases at J, with 6 bases between the two ends. Germline V gives CDR1 SGHTA, CDR2 FQGNSA. CDR3 length: 12 amino acids.

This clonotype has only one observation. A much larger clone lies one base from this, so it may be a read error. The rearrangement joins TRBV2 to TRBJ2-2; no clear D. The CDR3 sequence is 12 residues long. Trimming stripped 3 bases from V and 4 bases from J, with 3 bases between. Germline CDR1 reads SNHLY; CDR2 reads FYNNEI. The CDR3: CASSESTGELFF. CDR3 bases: TGTGCCAGCAGTGAGAGCACCGGGGAGCTGTTTTTT.

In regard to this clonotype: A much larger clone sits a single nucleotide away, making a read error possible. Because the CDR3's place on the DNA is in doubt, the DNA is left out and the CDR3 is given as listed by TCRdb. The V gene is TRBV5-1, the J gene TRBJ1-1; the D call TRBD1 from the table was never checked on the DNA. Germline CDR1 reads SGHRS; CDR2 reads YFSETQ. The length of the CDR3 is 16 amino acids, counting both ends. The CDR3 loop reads CASSWGHGTANTEASF.

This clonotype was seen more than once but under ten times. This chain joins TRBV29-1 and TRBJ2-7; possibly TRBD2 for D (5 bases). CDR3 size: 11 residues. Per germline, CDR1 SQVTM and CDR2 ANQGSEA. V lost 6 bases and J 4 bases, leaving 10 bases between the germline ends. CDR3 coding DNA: TGCAGCGTCCTAACGGGGTACGAGCAGTACTTC. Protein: CSVLTGYEQYF.

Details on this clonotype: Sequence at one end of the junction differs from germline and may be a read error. CDR3 in amino acids: CATNDGLSSYNETQHF. CDR3 bases: TGTGCCACCAATGATGGACTGAGCTCCTACAATGAGACCCAGCACTTC. The chain uses TRBV24-1 and TRBJ2-5, with TRBD2 as a possible D gene (5 bases). The CDR3 is 16 residues long. CDR1 KGHDR and CDR2 SFDVKD come from the germline V gene.

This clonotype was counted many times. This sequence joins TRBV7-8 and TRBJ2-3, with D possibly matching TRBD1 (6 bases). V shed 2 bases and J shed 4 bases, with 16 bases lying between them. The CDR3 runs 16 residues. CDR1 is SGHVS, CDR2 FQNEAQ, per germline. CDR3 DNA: TGTGCCAGCAGCTTAAAGGGGGATATGCTGCCAGATACGCAGTATTTT. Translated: CASSLKGDMLPDTQYF.

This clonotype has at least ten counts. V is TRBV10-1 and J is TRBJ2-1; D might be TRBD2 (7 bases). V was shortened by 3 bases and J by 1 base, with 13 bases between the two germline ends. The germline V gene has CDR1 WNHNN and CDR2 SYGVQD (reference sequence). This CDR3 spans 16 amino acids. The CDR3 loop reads CASSEEGRGSYNEQFF. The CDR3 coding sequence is TGCGCCAGCAGTGAAGAAGGGAGGGGGTCCTACAATGAGCAGTTCTTC.

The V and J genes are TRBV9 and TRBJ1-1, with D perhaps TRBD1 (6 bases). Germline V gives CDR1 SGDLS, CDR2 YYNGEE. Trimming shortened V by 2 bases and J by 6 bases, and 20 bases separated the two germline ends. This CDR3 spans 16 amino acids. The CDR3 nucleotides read TGTGCCAGCAGCGTGGGGGGCGTAGGGCTAAACGCTGAAGCTTTCTTT. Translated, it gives CASSVGGVGLNAEAFF.

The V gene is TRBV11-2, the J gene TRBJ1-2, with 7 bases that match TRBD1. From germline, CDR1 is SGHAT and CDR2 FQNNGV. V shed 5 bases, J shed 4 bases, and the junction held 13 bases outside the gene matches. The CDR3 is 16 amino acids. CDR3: CASSPSRGRGAYGYTF. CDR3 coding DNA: TGTGCCAGCAGCCCATCGCGGGGCAGGGGGGCCTATGGCTACACCTTC.

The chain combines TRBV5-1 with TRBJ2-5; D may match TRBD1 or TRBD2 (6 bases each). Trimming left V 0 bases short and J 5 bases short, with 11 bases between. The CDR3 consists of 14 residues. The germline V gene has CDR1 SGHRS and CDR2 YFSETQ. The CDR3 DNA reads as TGCGCCAGCAGCTTGGCCGGGGGCATGGAGACCCAGTACTTC. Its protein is CASSLAGGMETQYF.

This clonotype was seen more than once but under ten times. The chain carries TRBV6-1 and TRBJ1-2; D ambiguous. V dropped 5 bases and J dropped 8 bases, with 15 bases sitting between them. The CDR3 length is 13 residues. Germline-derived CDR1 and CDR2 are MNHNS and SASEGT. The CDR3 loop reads CASSPRGGFGYTF. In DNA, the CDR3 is TGTGCCAGCAGTCCCCGGGGAGGTTTCGGCTACACCTTC.

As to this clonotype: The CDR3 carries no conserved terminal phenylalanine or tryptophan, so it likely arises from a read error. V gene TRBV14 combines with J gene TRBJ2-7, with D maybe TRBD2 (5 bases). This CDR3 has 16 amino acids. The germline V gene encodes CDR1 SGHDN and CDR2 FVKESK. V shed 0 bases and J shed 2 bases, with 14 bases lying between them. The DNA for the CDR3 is TGTGCCAGCAGCCAAGAGTACAGCGGACCAGCCTACGAGCAGTACCTC. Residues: CASSQEYSGPAYEQYL.

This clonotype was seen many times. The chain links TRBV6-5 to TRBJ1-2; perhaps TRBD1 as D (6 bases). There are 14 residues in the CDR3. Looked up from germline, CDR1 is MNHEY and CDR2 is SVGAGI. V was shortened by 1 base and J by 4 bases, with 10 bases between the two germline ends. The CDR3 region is CASSYYRESYGYTF. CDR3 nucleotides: TGTGCCAGCAGTTACTACAGGGAGAGCTATGGCTACACCTTC.

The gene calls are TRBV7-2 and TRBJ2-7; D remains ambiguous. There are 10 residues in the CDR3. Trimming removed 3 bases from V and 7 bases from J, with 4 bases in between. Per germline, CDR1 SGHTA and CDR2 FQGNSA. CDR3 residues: CASSLGEQYF. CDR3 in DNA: TGTGCCAGCAGCTTGGGTGAGCAGTACTTC.

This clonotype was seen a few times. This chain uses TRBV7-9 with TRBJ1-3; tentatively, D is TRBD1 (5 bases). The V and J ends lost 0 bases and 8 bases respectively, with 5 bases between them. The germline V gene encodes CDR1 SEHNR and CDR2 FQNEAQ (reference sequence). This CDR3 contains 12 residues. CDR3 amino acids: CASSLAGDTIYF. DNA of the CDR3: TGTGCCAGCAGCTTAGCGGGGGACACCATATATTTT.

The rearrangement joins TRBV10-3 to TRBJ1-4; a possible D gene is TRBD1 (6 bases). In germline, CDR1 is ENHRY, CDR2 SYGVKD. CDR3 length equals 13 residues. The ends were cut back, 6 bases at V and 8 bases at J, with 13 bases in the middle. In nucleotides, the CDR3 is TGTGCCATCAGCGCGGTCGGGGGCGAAAAACTGTTTTTT. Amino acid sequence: CAISAVGGEKLFF.

The CDR3 nucleotides are TGTGCCTGGAGTAGGGGGGTAGGTGGAGATACGCAGTATTTT. Its translation is CAWSRGVGGDTQYF. V is TRBV30 and J is TRBJ2-3; D possibly uses TRBD1 or TRBD2 (6 bases each). CDR3 size: 14 residues. Germline V CDR1 and CDR2: GTSNPN, SVGIG (reference sequence). The ends were cut back, 2 bases at V and 5 bases at J, with 14 bases in the middle.

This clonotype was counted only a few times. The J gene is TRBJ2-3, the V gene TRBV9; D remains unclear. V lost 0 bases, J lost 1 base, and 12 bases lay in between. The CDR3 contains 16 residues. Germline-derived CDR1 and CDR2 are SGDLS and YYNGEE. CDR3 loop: CASSVVDSLGTDTQYF. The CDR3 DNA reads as TGTGCCAGCAGCGTAGTGGATAGTTTGGGCACAGATACGCAGTATTTT.

The CDR3 DNA follows: TGTGCCATCAGCCGGGACGGCGGCGGGACTGAAGCTTTCTTT. Translated, it gives CAISRDGGGTEAFF. The V gene is TRBV10-3, the J gene TRBJ1-1; D may be TRBD1 (5 bases). V shed 6 bases and J shed 5 bases, with 16 bases lying between them. Germline V gene data show CDR1 as ENHRY and CDR2 as SYGVKD. This CDR3 has 14 amino acids.

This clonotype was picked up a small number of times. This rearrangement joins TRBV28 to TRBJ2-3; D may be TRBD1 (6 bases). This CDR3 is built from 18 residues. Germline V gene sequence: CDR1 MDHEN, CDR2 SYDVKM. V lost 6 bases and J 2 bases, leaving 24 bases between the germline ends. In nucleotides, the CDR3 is TGTGCCAGCAGACCTTCCCACCTTGAGGGACATTCCACAGATACGCAGTATTTT. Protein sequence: CASRPSHLEGHSTDTQYF.

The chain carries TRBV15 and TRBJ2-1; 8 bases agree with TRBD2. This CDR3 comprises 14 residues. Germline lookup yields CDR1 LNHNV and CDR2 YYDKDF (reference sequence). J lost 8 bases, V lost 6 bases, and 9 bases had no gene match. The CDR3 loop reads CATRPGLDVHEQFF. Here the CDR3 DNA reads TGTGCCACCAGACCGGGACTAGATGTCCATGAGCAGTTCTTC. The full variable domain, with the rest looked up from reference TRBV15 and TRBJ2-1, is DAMVIQNPRYQVTQFGKPVTLSCSQTLNHNVMYWYQQKSSQAPKLLFHYYDKDFNNEADTPDNFQSRRPNTSFCFLDIRSPGLGDTAMYLCATRPGLDVHEQFFGPGTRLTVL.

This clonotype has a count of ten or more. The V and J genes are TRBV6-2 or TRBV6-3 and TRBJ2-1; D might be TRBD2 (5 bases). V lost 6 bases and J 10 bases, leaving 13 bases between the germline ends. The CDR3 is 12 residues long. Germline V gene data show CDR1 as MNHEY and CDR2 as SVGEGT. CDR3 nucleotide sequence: TGTGCCAGCAGGGGCGGGTCGTGGGAGCAGTTCTTC. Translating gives CASRGGSWEQFF.

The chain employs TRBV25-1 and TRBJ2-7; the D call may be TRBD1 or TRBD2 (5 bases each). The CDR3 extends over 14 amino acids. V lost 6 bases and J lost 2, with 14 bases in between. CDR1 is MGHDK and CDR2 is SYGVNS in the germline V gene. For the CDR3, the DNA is TGTGCCAGCAGACCTGGGGACGGAGCCTACGAGCAGTACTTC. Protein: CASRPGDGAYEQYF.

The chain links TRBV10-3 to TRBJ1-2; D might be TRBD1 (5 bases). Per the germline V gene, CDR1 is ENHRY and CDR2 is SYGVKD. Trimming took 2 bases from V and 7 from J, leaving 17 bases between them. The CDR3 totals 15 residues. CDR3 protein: CAISENGGAARGYTF. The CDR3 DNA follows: TGTGCCATCAGTGAGAATGGAGGGGCAGCTCGTGGCTACACCTTC.

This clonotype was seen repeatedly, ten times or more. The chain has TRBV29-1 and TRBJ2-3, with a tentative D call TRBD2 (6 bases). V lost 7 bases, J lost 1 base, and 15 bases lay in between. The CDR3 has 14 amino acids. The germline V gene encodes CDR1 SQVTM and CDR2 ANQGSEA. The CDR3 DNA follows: TGCAGCGCGAAATTTAGCGGCCGCACAGATACGCAGTATTTT. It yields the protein CSAKFSGRTDTQYF.